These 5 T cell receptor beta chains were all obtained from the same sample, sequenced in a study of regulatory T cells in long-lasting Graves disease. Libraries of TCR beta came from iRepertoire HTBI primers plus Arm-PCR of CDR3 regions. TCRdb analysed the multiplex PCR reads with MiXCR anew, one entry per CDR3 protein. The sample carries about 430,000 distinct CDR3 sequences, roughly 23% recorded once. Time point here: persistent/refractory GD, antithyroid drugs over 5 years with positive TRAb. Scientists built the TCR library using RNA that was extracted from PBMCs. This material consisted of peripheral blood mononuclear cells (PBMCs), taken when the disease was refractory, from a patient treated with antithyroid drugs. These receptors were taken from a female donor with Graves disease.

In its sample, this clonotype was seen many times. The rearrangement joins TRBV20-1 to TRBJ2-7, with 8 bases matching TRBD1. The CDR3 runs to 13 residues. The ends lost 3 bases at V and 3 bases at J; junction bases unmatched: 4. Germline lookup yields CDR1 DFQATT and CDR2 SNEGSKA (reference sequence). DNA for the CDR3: TGCAGTGCTAGGACAGGGGAATTCTACGAGCAGTACTTC. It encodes CSARTGEFYEQYF.

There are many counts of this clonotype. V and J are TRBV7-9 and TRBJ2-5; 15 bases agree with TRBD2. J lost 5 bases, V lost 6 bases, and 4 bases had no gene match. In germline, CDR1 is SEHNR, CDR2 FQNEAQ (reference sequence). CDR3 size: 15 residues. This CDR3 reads CASSPGTSGRETQYF. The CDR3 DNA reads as TGTGCCAGCAGTCCGGGGACTAGCGGGAGGGAGACCCAGTACTTC.

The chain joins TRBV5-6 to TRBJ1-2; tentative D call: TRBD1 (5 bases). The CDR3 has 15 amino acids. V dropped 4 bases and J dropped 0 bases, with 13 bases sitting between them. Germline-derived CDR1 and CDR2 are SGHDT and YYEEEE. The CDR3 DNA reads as TGTGCCAGCAGCGATTCGGGGGGGTCTAACTATGGCTACACCTTC. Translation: CASSDSGGSNYGYTF.

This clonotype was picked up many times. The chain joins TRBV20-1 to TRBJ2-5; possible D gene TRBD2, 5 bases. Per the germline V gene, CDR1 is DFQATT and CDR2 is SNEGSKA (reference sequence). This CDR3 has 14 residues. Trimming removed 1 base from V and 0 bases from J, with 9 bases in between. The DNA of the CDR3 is TGCAGTGCTAGAGTTGTGGACTACCAAGAGACCCAGTACTTC. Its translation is CSARVVDYQETQYF.

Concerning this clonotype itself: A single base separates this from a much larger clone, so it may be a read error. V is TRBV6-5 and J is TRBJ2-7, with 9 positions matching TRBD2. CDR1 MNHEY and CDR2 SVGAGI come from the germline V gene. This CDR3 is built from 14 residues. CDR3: CASSYGGRANEQCF. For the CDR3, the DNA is TGTGCCAGCAGTTACGGCGGGAGGGCCAACGAGCAGTGCTTC.